The next 26 T cell receptor beta chains were all read from a single sample in a study of OX40 agonist ivuxolimab in advanced cancers. The protocol was immunoSEQ multiplex PCR, while the TCRdb copy is restricted to in-frame clones and leaves out a portion. The data show 48,000 or so clones, with 83% seen just once and 1% to 1.5% held by the top ten. The source was CD4+ or CD8+ T cells sorted from blood, collected in a trial of the OX40 agonist ivuxolimab. The receptors here all came from an adult with an advanced solid tumor such as melanoma, head and neck, liver or kidney cancer.

The chain employs TRBV7-8 and TRBJ2-7, with D unclear. V was trimmed by 1 base and J by 3 bases, leaving 16 bases between them. This CDR3 region has 16 residues. Germline values: CDR1 SGHVS, CDR2 FQNEAQ. In DNA form, the CDR3 reads TGTGCCAGCAGCTTAGAACCGACATCCACAGACTACGAGCAGTACTTC. It codes for CASSLEPTSTDYEQYF.

This rearrangement joins TRBV2 to TRBJ1-4, with D perhaps matching TRBD1 (5 bases). Trimming took off 6 bases at V and 7 bases at J, with 18 bases between the two ends. Looked up from germline, CDR1 is SNHLY and CDR2 is FYNNEI. This CDR3 is 15 amino acids long. The chain's CDR3 is CASSGGAARGEKLFF. The CDR3 DNA reads TGTGCCAGCAGCGGAGGGGCGGCACGGGGTGAAAAACTGTTTTTT. Variable domain in full (rest from reference TRBV2 and TRBJ1-4): EPEVTQTPSHQVTQMGQEVILRCVPISNHLYFYWYRQILGQKVEFLVSFYNNEISEKSEIFDDQFSVERPDGSNFTLKIRSTKLEDSAMYFCASSGGAARGEKLFFGSGTQLSVL.

The CDR3: CSVRVETQYF. In DNA, the CDR3 is TGCAGCGTTCGTGTAGAGACCCAGTACTTC. This chain links TRBV29-1 with TRBJ2-5, with D uncertain. Germline V gene sequence: CDR1 SQVTM, CDR2 ANQGSEA. V shed 5 bases and J shed 4 bases, with 5 bases lying between them. This CDR3 comprises 10 residues. The complete variable domain, with remaining parts taken from reference TRBV29-1 and TRBJ2-5, reads SAVISQKPSRDICQRGTSLTIQCQVDSQVTMMFWYRQQPGQSLTLIATANQGSEATYESGFVIDKFPISRPNLTFSTLTVSNMSPEDSSIYLCSVRVETQYFGPGTRLLVL.

The V and J genes are TRBV19 and TRBJ1-1, with D hard to call. Germline loops: CDR1 LNHDA, CDR2 SQIVND (reference sequence). This CDR3 contains 14 residues. V shed 3 bases and J shed 0 bases, with 8 bases lying between them. The CDR3 spells CASSIGRLNTEAFF. CDR3 bases: TGTGCCAGTAGTATCGGACGTTTGAACACTGAAGCTTTCTTT.

The chain is built from TRBV6-5 and TRBJ1-1; D is undetermined. The CDR3 has 14 amino acids. Trimming pared 1 base from V and 1 base from J, leaving 7 bases between. The germline gives CDR1 MNHEY, CDR2 SVGAGI. The CDR3 DNA reads as TGTGCCAGCAGTTACTTCACGGCGAACACTGAAGCTTTCTTT. Translation: CASSYFTANTEAFF.

The chain combines TRBV30 with TRBJ1-2; the D gene is possibly TRBD1 (6 bases). Germline CDR1 and CDR2: GTSNPN and SVGIG (reference sequence). The V gene lost 7 bases and the J gene lost 4 bases, with 19 bases spanning the gap. There are 14 residues in the CDR3. The CDR3 is CASSAGARAYGYTF. CDR3 nucleotides: TGTGCCTCATCAGCGGGGGCAAGGGCCTATGGCTACACCTTC. Combining the CDR3 with reference TRBV30 and TRBJ1-2 gives the whole variable domain SQTIHQWPATLVQPVGSPLSLECTVEGTSNPNLYWYRQAAGRGLQLLFYSVGIGQISSEVPQNLSASRPQDRQFILSSKKLLLSDSGFYLCASSAGARAYGYTFGSGTRLTVV.

This chain joins TRBV7-2 and TRBJ1-5; 7 positions agree with TRBD1. J lost 0 bases, V lost 5 bases, and 7 bases had no gene match. The CDR3 has 16 residues. The germline V gene encodes CDR1 SGHTA and CDR2 FQGNSA. The CDR3 DNA reads as TGTGCCAGCAGCGTCCAGGGGGGGGATAGCAATCAGCCCCAGCATTTT. This translates into CASSVQGGDSNQPQHF.

The chain combines TRBV11-3 with TRBJ2-7; 7 bases are a match to TRBD1. The J segment lost 6 bases and the V segment lost 4 bases, leaving 12 bases of the junction unmatched. The CDR3 is made up of 15 amino acids. Germline CDR1 and CDR2: SGHNT and YENEEA. The CDR3 DNA follows: TGTGCCAGCAGCTCTATTAGACAGGGTTCATGCGAGCAGTACTTC. Residues: CASSSIRQGSCEQYF.

CDR3 nucleotide sequence: TGTGCCAGCAGCAAAGTTGGTGTGAGGAACACTGAAGCTTTCTTT. This sequence encodes CASSKVGVRNTEAFF. The V gene is TRBV21-1, the J gene TRBJ1-1. TRBV21-1 is a known pseudogene. CDR3 length equals 15 residues.

CDR3 amino acids: CASSERAGDSEAFF. The CDR3 nucleotides are TGCGCCAGCAGCGAGAGGGCAGGGGACTCTGAAGCTTTCTTT. V is TRBV5-1 and J is TRBJ1-1, with D tentatively TRBD1 (6 bases). Trimming pared 4 bases from V and 6 bases from J, leaving 16 bases between. This CDR3 contains 14 residues. Germline V CDR1 and CDR2: SGHRS, YFSETQ. Using reference TRBV5-1 and TRBJ1-1 for the parts outside the CDR3, the full variable domain is KAGVTQTPRYLIKTRGQQVTLSCSPISGHRSVSWYQQTPGQGLQFLFEYFSETQRNKGNFPGRFSGRQFSNSRSEMNVSTLELGDSALYLCASSERAGDSEAFFGQGTRLTVV.

The chain links TRBV30 to TRBJ1-2; 7 positions agree with TRBD1. Germline assignment: CDR1 GTSNPN and CDR2 SVGIG (reference sequence). Trimming at V came to 2 bases and at J to 2 bases, leaving 14 bases not matched to a gene. This CDR3 has 17 residues. CDR3 sequence: CAWSLITGTAVNYGYTF. The DNA of the CDR3 is TGTGCCTGGAGTCTAATAACCGGGACAGCCGTAAACTATGGCTACACCTTC.

Only one count was recorded for this clone. The rearrangement uses TRBV7-2 and TRBJ2-5; a possible D gene is TRBD2 (7 bases). Deletions cut 2 bases from V and 5 bases from J, with 15 bases between. The CDR3 is 15 residues long. CDR1 and CDR2 from the germline V gene are SGHTA and FQGNSA. The CDR3 protein is CASSLTGGLWETQYF. The CDR3, as DNA: TGTGCCAGCAGCTTAACCGGGGGGCTTTGGGAGACCCAGTACTTC.

This sequence joins TRBV11-2 and TRBJ2-1; 7 bases are shared with TRBD1. Germline V gives CDR1 SGHAT, CDR2 FQNNGV. The CDR3 sequence is 12 residues long. Trimming at V came to 8 bases and at J to 8 bases, leaving 6 bases not matched to a gene. The CDR3 region has the DNA TGTGCCAGCGGACCGCAGGGGGATGAGCAGTTCTTC. Translated, it gives CASGPQGDEQFF.

This clone appeared a single time. This rearrangement joins TRBV11-2 to TRBJ2-5; D ambiguous. The CDR3 runs 11 residues. Between the trimmed V and J ends, which lost 6 bases and 7 bases, there was a span of 9 bases. CDR1 SGHAT and CDR2 FQNNGV come from the germline V gene. The CDR3 here is CASSSAGTQYF. CDR3 coding DNA: TGTGCCAGCAGTTCCGCCGGGACCCAGTACTTC.

Only a few counts were recorded for this clone. This rearrangement joins TRBV30 to TRBJ1-2; 11 bases agree with TRBD1. From germline, CDR1 is GTSNPN and CDR2 SVGIG (reference sequence). The CDR3 extends over 14 amino acids. The junction had 8 bases not matched to a gene; V was cut back by 4 bases and J by 7 bases. CDR3 protein: CAWKGTGGLGGYTF. The DNA for the CDR3 is TGTGCCTGGAAAGGGACAGGGGGGCTGGGTGGCTACACCTTC. The full variable domain, with the rest looked up from reference TRBV30 and TRBJ1-2, is SQTIHQWPATLVQPVGSPLSLECTVEGTSNPNLYWYRQAAGRGLQLLFYSVGIGQISSEVPQNLSASRPQDRQFILSSKKLLLSDSGFYLCAWKGTGGLGGYTFGSGTRLTVV.

In this sample, this clone turned up once. The rearrangement joins TRBV5-1 to TRBJ2-3, with a weak D call TRBD2 (5 bases). From germline, CDR1 is SGHRS and CDR2 YFSETQ. Trimming removed 4 bases at V and 2 bases at J, with 20 bases between. The length of the CDR3 is 17 residues. The CDR3 here is CASSTPRAYLNTDTQYF. CDR3 in DNA: TGCGCCAGCAGCACCCCGAGGGCCTACCTCAACACAGATACGCAGTATTTT.

The chain employs TRBV9 and TRBJ2-7, with D perhaps being TRBD1 or TRBD2 (6 bases each). The CDR3 runs to 15 residues. V lost 7 bases and J lost 7, with 24 bases in between. The germline gives CDR1 SGDLS, CDR2 YYNGEE. The CDR3 nucleotides read TGTGCCAGCGGGCGAGCGCGGCACGGGGGCGAGGAGCAGTACTTC. Residues: CASGRARHGGEEQYF.

This clone is a singleton in its sample. The sample holds other DNA sequences that translate to the same CDR3. The chain is built from TRBV7-9 and TRBJ1-1; tentative D call: TRBD1 (5 bases). Germline V gene sequence: CDR1 SEHNR, CDR2 FQNEAQ (reference sequence). V lost 5 bases to trimming and J lost 4 bases, with 14 bases between them. This CDR3 comprises 14 residues. The CDR3 DNA follows: TGTGCCAGCAGCCCGCGGGGGGTCGGCACTGAAGCTTTCTTT. Protein product: CASSPRGVGTEAFF. Together with reference TRBV7-9 and TRBJ1-1, the CDR3 gives the full variable domain: DTGVSQNPRHKITKRGQNVTFRCDPISEHNRLYWYRQTLGQGPEFLTYFQNEAQLEKSRLLSDRFSAERPKGSFSTLEIQRTEQGDSAMYLCASSPRGVGTEAFFGQGTRLTVV.

This chain uses TRBV4-1 with TRBJ2-4, with TRBD2 matching over 8 bases. Germline V gives CDR1 MGHRA, CDR2 YSYEKL. The CDR3 sequence is 18 residues long. The junction had 11 bases not matched to a gene; V was cut back by 4 bases and J by 0 bases. The CDR3 spells CASSRGSAAGVAKNIQYF. The CDR3 DNA reads TGCGCCAGCAGCCGGGGATCGGCAGCGGGGGTAGCCAAAAACATTCAGTACTTC.

The chain is built from TRBV5-1 and TRBJ2-7; possible D gene TRBD2, 6 bases. The germline V gene encodes CDR1 SGHRS and CDR2 YFSETQ. With 4 bases removed from V and 6 bases from J, the gap between germline ends came to 11 bases. The CDR3 totals 12 residues. The CDR3 is CASSQVGGEQYF. The CDR3 nucleotides are TGCGCCAGCAGCCAGGTCGGGGGCGAGCAGTACTTC.

The genes are TRBV18 and TRBJ2-1; D is undetermined. Germline-derived CDR1 and CDR2 are KGHSH and LQKENI. The length of the CDR3 is 13 residues. Trimming cost V 5 bases and J 4 bases, with 9 bases left between them. The DNA for the CDR3 is TGTGCCAGCTCAACACAGAATTACAATGAGCAGTTCTTC. Translated: CASSTQNYNEQFF.

The chain recombines TRBV29-1 with TRBJ1-1; no reliable D call. The V end lost 7 bases, the J end lost 1 base, and 13 bases lay between the germline ends. This CDR3 is built from 13 residues. Per germline, CDR1 SQVTM and CDR2 ANQGSEA. The CDR3 protein is CSAIKGSNTEAFF. CDR3 nucleotides: TGCAGCGCCATAAAGGGATCGAACACTGAAGCTTTCTTT. The whole variable domain, remainder taken from reference TRBV29-1 and TRBJ1-1, is SAVISQKPSRDICQRGTSLTIQCQVDSQVTMMFWYRQQPGQSLTLIATANQGSEATYESGFVIDKFPISRPNLTFSTLTVSNMSPEDSSIYLCSAIKGSNTEAFFGQGTRLTVV.

This clone was observed once. The J gene is TRBJ1-4, the V gene TRBV7-9; D remains unclear. Trimming removed 2 bases at V and 3 bases at J, with 13 bases between. The CDR3 spans 16 residues. The germline gives CDR1 SEHNR, CDR2 FQNEAQ (reference sequence). CDR3 in amino acids: CASSLRTGRANEKLFF. CDR3 nucleotide sequence: TGTGCCAGCAGCTTAAGGACGGGAAGGGCTAATGAAAAACTGTTTTTT.

This clone was seen once. The chain employs TRBV9 and TRBJ2-3; D call uncertain. Germline V gene sequence: CDR1 SGDLS, CDR2 YYNGEE. This CDR3 has 15 residues. V dropped 0 bases and J dropped 2 bases, with 10 bases sitting between them. CDR3 DNA sequence: TGTGCCAGCAGCGTAGGCCCCACGGTCACAGATACGCAGTATTTT. Its translation is CASSVGPTVTDTQYF.

The chain couples TRBV7-2 to TRBJ2-5; possibly TRBD2 for D (5 bases). Germline lookup yields CDR1 SGHTA and CDR2 FQGNSA. V was shortened by 0 bases and J by 4 bases, with 9 bases between the two germline ends. This CDR3 has 14 residues. The CDR3 nucleotides read TGTGCCAGCAGCTTAGCGGGGAGAGCAGAGACCCAGTACTTC. Translating it yields CASSLAGRAETQYF.

The rearrangement joins TRBV23-1 to TRBJ1-2; no firm D call. TRBV23-1 is an ORF, with its function uncertain. There are 9 residues in the CDR3. The ends were cut back, 8 bases at V and 7 bases at J, with 5 bases in the middle. The CDR3 nucleotides read TGCGCCAGCTTTTTTGGCTACACCTTC. This codes for CASFFGYTF.